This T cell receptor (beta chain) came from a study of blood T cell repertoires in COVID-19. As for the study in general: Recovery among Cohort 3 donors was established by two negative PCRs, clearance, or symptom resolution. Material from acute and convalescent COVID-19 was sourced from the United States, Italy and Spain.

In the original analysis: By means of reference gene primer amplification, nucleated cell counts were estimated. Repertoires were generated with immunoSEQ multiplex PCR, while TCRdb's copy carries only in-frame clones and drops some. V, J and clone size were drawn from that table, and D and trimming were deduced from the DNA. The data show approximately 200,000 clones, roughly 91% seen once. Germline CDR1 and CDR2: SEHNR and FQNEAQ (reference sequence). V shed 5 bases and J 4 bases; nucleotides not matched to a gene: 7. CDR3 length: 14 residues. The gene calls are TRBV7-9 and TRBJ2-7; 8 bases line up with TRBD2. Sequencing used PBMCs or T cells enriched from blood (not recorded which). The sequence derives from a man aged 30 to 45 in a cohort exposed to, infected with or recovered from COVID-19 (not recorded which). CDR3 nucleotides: TGTGCCAGCAGCCCCCCAGCGGGAGAATACGAGCAGTACTTC. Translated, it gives CASSPPAGEYEQYF. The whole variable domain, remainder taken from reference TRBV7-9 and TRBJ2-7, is DTGVSQNPRHKITKRGQNVTFRCDPISEHNRLYWYRQTLGQGPEFLTYFQNEAQLEKSRLLSDRFSAERPKGSFSTLEIQRTEQGDSAMYLCASSPPAGEYEQYFGPGTRLTVT.